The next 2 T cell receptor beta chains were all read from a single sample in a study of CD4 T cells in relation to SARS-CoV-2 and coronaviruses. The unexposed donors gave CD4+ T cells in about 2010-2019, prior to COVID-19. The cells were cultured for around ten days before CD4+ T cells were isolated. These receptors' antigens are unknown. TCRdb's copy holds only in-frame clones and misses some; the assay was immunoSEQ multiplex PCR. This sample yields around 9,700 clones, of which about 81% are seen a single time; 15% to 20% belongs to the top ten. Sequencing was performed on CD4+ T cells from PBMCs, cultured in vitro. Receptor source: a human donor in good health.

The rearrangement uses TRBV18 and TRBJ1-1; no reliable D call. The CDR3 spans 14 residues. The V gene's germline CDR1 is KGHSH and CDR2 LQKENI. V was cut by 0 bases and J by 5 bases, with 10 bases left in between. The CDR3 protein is CASSPPTIGTEAFF. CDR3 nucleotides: TGTGCCAGCTCACCACCGACGATTGGGACTGAAGCTTTCTTT.

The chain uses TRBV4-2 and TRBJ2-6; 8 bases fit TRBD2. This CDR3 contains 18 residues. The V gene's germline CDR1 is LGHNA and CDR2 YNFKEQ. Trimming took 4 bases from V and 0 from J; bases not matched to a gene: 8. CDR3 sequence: CASSLEVAGNSGANVLTF. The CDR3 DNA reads TGTGCCAGCAGCCTTGAGGTAGCGGGAAACTCTGGGGCCAACGTCCTGACTTTC.